This TCR beta chain is drawn from a study of T cells after yellow fever vaccination (dated by TCRdb to the late 2010s). Regarding the research as a whole: Libraries from fractions with low cell numbers were prepared with the SMART-Seq v4 Ultra Low Input RNA kit. Two healthy male donors made up the cohort, one aged 18 to 29 years and the other aged 30 to 40 years. To track T-cell clones before and after primary and booster YFV17D yellow fever vaccination, bulk TCR alpha and beta repertoires were sequenced longitudinally. Blood samples were taken at several timepoints before and after primary and secondary immunization, and bulk PBMC replicates and cell subsets were isolated. What the authors observed across the whole study: Most clones expanded after primary vaccination (almost 97% of CD4 and 70% to 90% of CD8) were re-detected after the booster, suggesting that broad memory maintenance occurred. Because the study included only two donors, the extent to which the findings can be generalized is limited. Computational filtering was required because FACS-sorted repertoires could contain abundant contaminating clonotypes from the bulk population. A small share of clonotypes was detected in both CD4 and CD8 compartments, with the overlap likely arising from convergent recombination. The secondary T-cell response was weaker than the primary response but faster, peaking on day 5 instead of day 15.

The sample's treatment or condition, from its label and the paper: live attenuated yellow fever vaccine strain. Two biological replicates of bulk PBMCs were collected at each blood-draw timepoint. A standard Ficoll-Paque protocol was used to isolate PBMCs from peripheral blood. TriZol was used to extract RNA from bulk PBMCs, from CD4 and CD8 fractions, and from dextramer-positive and dextramer-negative fractions. CDR1 SGHRS and CDR2 YFSETQ were looked up in the germline V gene. V is reduced by 2 bases and J by 7 bases, leaving a spacing of 13 bases between them. CDR3 length: 14 amino acids, cysteine to phenylalanine. Of the read, only the CDR3 DNA is kept; its 42 bases are in frame from base 1. Remarks on this clonotype: The antigen it binds to is not known. No per-base quality is available; no much larger clone lies one base away.

Synthesis of TCR cDNA relied on 5'RACE template switching, a step that introduced a universal primer site along with unique molecular identifiers. cDNA synthesis was primed from both the TCR alpha and TCR beta constant segments. Two PCR steps were used to amplify libraries, with sample barcodes and sequencing adapters being added in the second step. Sequencing of libraries was performed on Illumina HiSeq 2500 (2x100 bp) or NovaSeq (2x150 bp). In the paper's pipeline: MIGEC handled demultiplexing of reads and collapsing into UMI consensus sequences, while MiXCR performed V(D)J alignment. Using edgeR on replicate PBMC samples, clonotypes were called vaccine-responding if FDR was below 0.01 and the log2 fold change was above 5 up to day 15. Each bulk clonotype received a CD4 or CD8 identity based on whether the sequenced CD4 or CD8 repertoire contained that clonotype at higher abundance. The public reads were run again by TCRdb, first through fastp at Q25 and then through MiXCR, and only productive beta chains were kept. Records with the same CDR3 protein are collapsed into one entry carrying the most frequent genes and DNA. The V and J calls were determined by TCRdb, not by the authors. Recorded for this sample are just under 600,000 distinct CDR3 sequences; about 13% of them occurred a single time. The ten largest clones represent around an eighth of the sample.

This chain is built from TRBV5-1 and TRBJ2-1; a tentative D match to TRBD2 spans 6 bases. This receptor was taken from a man younger than 40 who received the YFV17D yellow fever vaccine. Specimen: PBMCs, collected on the day of the yellow fever booster vaccination. The CDR3 protein sequence reads: CASSFGGAGNEQFF. The base sequence is TGCGCCAGCAGCTTCGGGGGAGCGGGTAATGAGCAGTTCTTC.